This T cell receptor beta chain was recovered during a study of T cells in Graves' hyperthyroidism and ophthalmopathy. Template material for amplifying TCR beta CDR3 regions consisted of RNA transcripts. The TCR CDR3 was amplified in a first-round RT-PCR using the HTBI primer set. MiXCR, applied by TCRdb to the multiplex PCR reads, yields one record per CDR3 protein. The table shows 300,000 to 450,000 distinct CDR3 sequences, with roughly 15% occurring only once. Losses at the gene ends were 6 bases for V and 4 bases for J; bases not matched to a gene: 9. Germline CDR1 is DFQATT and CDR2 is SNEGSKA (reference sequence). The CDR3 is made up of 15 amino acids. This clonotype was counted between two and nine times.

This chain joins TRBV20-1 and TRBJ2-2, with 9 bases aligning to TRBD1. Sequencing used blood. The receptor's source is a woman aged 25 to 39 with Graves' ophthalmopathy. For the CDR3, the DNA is TGCAGTGCCCCATCCCCGGGACAGGGCACCGGGGAGCTGTTTTTT. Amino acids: CSAPSPGQGTGELFF.